One and the same sample provided the 9 T cell receptor beta chains below, sequenced in a study of shared clonotypes between healthy human individuals. Assay used: immunoSEQ multiplex PCR; TCRdb lists only in-frame clones, some missing. The sample lists 2 million to 3 million clones, approximately 93% occurring once. The sequenced sample was naive CD4+ T cells from PBMCs. Subset defined: CD45RA+ positively selected. The source of these receptors is a man aged 18 to 30 in good health. Some clones in this sample may be carry-over from other donors' samples.

The chain employs TRBV28 and TRBJ2-2; 15 positions match TRBD2. Per the germline V gene, CDR1 is MDHEN and CDR2 is SYDVKM. The CDR3 runs 18 residues. The V segment lost 2 bases and the J segment 5 bases; nucleotides outside the gene matches: 6. CDR3 region: CASSLTGTSGRRTGELFF. The CDR3, as DNA: TGTGCCAGCAGTTTAACCGGGACTAGCGGGAGGAGGACCGGGGAGCTGTTTTTT.

Here the CDR3 DNA reads TGCGCCAGCTCCGGAGGAGGGGGAGCGTCCTACGAGCAGTACTTC. It specifies CASSGGGGASYEQYF. This chain joins TRBV5-1 and TRBJ2-7, with D perhaps given as TRBD1 or TRBD2 (6 bases each). V was cut by 7 bases and J by 1 base, with 18 bases left in between. Germline V gene sequence: CDR1 SGHRS, CDR2 YFSETQ. The CDR3 length is 15 residues. Combining the CDR3 with reference TRBV5-1 and TRBJ2-7 gives the whole variable domain KAGVTQTPRYLIKTRGQQVTLSCSPISGHRSVSWYQQTPGQGLQFLFEYFSETQRNKGNFPGRFSGRQFSNSRSEMNVSTLELGDSALYLCASSGGGGASYEQYFGPGTRLTVT.

This clone was picked up one time. Additional DNA sequences in this sample encode the identical CDR3. This chain links TRBV11-2 with TRBJ2-5; a weak D match, TRBD2 (7 bases). Germline V gives CDR1 SGHAT, CDR2 FQNNGV. Trimming left V 1 base short and J 5 bases short, with 14 bases between. The CDR3 has 15 residues. In DNA form, the CDR3 reads TGTGCCAGCAGCTTAGCTGGGGGGAGGGGGGAGACCCAGTACTTC. Translation gives CASSLAGGRGETQYF. Complete variable domain (other parts from reference TRBV11-2 and TRBJ2-5): EAGVAQSPRYKIIEKRQSVAFWCNPISGHATLYWYQQILGQGPKLLIQFQNNGVVDDSQLPKDRFSAERLKGVDSTLKIQPAKLEDSAVYLCASSLAGGRGETQYFGPGTRLLVL.

This chain connects TRBV7-9 to TRBJ2-5; 8 bases match TRBD2. This CDR3 is 16 amino acids long. The V gene's germline CDR1 is SEHNR and CDR2 FQNEAQ (reference sequence). J gave up 2 bases and V 5 bases, and 10 bases lay outside the gene matches. The CDR3 DNA is TGTGCCAGCAGCACCCGATTAGCGGGGCGGCAAGAGACCCAGTACTTC. Translating gives CASSTRLAGRQETQYF. The complete variable domain, with remaining parts taken from reference TRBV7-9 and TRBJ2-5, reads DTGVSQNPRHKITKRGQNVTFRCDPISEHNRLYWYRQTLGQGPEFLTYFQNEAQLEKSRLLSDRFSAERPKGSFSTLEIQRTEQGDSAMYLCASSTRLAGRQETQYFGPGTRLLVL.

The chain uses TRBV28 and TRBJ2-7, with TRBD1 matching 7 bases. Germline loops: CDR1 MDHEN, CDR2 SYDVKM. After removal of 7 bases from V and 1 base from J, the junction contained 7 bases not matched to a gene. The CDR3 has 14 residues. The CDR3 spells CASKGTASSYEQYF. In DNA form, the CDR3 reads TGTGCCAGCAAGGGGACAGCCTCTTCCTACGAGCAGTACTTC.

The chain links TRBV19 to TRBJ1-5; TRBD1 might be the D (5 bases). Germline values: CDR1 LNHDA, CDR2 SQIVND (reference sequence). Between the trimmed V and J ends, which lost 4 bases and 1 base, there was a span of 11 bases. The CDR3 runs 15 residues. The CDR3: CASSTRDASNQPQHF. CDR3 DNA sequence: TGTGCCAGTAGTACCCGGGACGCCAGCAATCAGCCCCAGCATTTT.

V is TRBV12-5 and J is TRBJ1-3; unclear D gene. The CDR3 length is 13 residues. Per germline, CDR1 LGHNT and CDR2 FRNRAP. V was shortened by 6 bases and J by 0 bases, with 6 bases between the two germline ends. The CDR3 nucleotides are TGTGCTAGTGGGTCGGGCTCTGGAAACACCATATATTTT. Amino acids: CASGSGSGNTIYF.

The V call is TRBV18, the J call TRBJ2-1; D gene ambiguous. The germline gives CDR1 KGHSH, CDR2 LQKENI. There are 13 residues in the CDR3. Trimming stripped 4 bases from V and 7 bases from J, with 11 bases between. Here the CDR3 reads CASSRPSSNEQFF. CDR3 bases: TGTGCCAGCTCACGTCCCAGTTCAAATGAGCAGTTCTTC.

The chain carries TRBV5-1 and TRBJ2-5; either TRBD1 or TRBD2 may fit D (5 bases each). Deletions cut 4 bases from V and 1 base from J, with 11 bases between. The germline gives CDR1 SGHRS, CDR2 YFSETQ. The CDR3 sequence is 14 residues long. The DNA of the CDR3 is TGCGCCAGCAGCGTACCGGGGCCCCAAGAGACCCAGTACTTC. Translating it yields CASSVPGPQETQYF.